The T cell receptor beta chain under discussion was sequenced for a study of shared clonotypes between healthy human individuals. Germline values: CDR1 SGHRS, CDR2 YFSETQ. This CDR3 comprises 15 residues. Losses at the gene ends were 8 bases for V and 5 bases for J; bases not matched to a gene: 9. When replicate PCRs were run on sorted subsets, they used 200 ng DNA, about 30,000 T cell genomes. Using immunoSEQ multiplex PCR, the repertoire was profiled, and TCRdb retains in-frame clones only, with some absent. Among some 1,400,000 clones listed, 95% to 97% were seen once. Healthy adults negative for HIV, lacking recent acute infections or vaccinations, served as donors.

The TCR originated in a man aged 30-40 years in good health. The sample consisted of naive CD4+ T cells sorted from blood. Regarding subset: CD45RA+ positively selected. This chain uses TRBV5-1 with TRBJ2-1; 11 bases match TRBD2. CDR3 sequence reads: CASQIGTSGDNEQFF. CDR3 nucleotides: TGCGCCAGTCAAATCGGGACTAGCGGAGACAATGAGCAGTTCTTC. The variable domain in full, with the rest retrieved from reference TRBV5-1 and TRBJ2-1, is KAGVTQTPRYLIKTRGQQVTLSCSPISGHRSVSWYQQTPGQGLQFLFEYFSETQRNKGNFPGRFSGRQFSNSRSEMNVSTLELGDSALYLCASQIGTSGDNEQFFGPGTRLTVL.